This T cell receptor beta chain was sequenced in a study of T cells in Graves' hyperthyroidism and ophthalmopathy. The germline V and J ends were trimmed by 2 bases and 5 bases, with 16 bases remaining between them. The CDR3 sequence is 16 residues long. Germline values: CDR1 SGHDT, CDR2 YYEEEE. Exclusions: uncontrolled infection, other autoimmune disease, pregnancy, lactation. Ten or more counts support this clonotype. Amplified TCR beta CDR3 regions came from RNA transcripts. The TCR CDR3 first-round RT-PCR relied on the HTBI primer set. TCRdb re-called the multiplex PCR reads through MiXCR, storing one row per CDR3 protein. The profile covers a few hundred thousand distinct CDR3 sequences, with around 20% appearing a single time and 40% taken by the ten largest.

The TCR comes from a man in his late teens or twenties with Graves' ophthalmopathy. Material: blood. The rearrangement links TRBV5-6 to TRBJ1-4; perhaps TRBD1 as D (6 bases). CDR3 nucleotide sequence: TGTGCCAGCAGCTTCGAGGGGGGGGTCGAGAATGAAAAACTGTTTTTT. Translated: CASSFEGGVENEKLFF.